This T cell receptor (beta chain) was profiled in a study of siplizumab effects on memory and regulatory T cells. Study-wide points: Siplizumab brought about a significant reduction in alloreactive sequences traceable to unstimulated CD4+ memory cells. Most alloreactive clones went unmapped to unstimulated subsets; only a minor fraction mapped. The mean Treg-derived percentage of mappable alloreactive CD4+ clones was approximately 68% with siplizumab compared with 26.9% in controls. Naive T cells were seen as more diverse than memory cells and as major alloresponse contributors.

This clone was picked up one time. The antigen remains unidentified. The CDR3 runs to 15 residues. V shed 6 bases, J shed 5 bases, and the junction held 6 bases outside the gene matches. Germline V gives CDR1 SNHLY, CDR2 FYNNEI. Some clones are missing from TCRdb's copy, which holds only in-frame ones; the method was immunoSEQ multiplex PCR. This table holds 100,000 or so clones, more than 85% found once. This TCR came from a human donor in good health. Some clones in this sample may be carry-over from other donors' samples. The sample was CD4+ T cells sorted from blood. This chain links TRBV2 with TRBJ2-1, with 11 bases identical to TRBD2. The CDR3 DNA sequence: TGTGCCAGCAGGGGGACTAGCGGTTACAACAATGAGCAGTTCTTC. Translated: CASRGTSGYNNEQFF.